Below, 21 T cell receptor beta chains from the same sample are listed, as sequenced in a study of control samples from healthy donors and cancer patients. Generated by immunoSEQ multiplex PCR, the TCRdb table keeps only in-frame clones and is missing some. The sample shows about 160,000 clones, 90% to 95% of them seen only once. The material sequenced was PBMCs. All receptors derive from a man aged 55-75 years with colorectal cancer.

The chain carries TRBV7-2 and TRBJ1-3; maybe TRBD1 (5 bases). Trimming stripped 5 bases from V and 0 bases from J, with 17 bases between. CDR3 length: 17 residues. CDR1 and CDR2 (germline): SGHTA, FQGNSA. The DNA of the CDR3 is TGTGCCAGCAGCCCCGGGGGAGGGAAACCCTCTGGAAACACCATATATTTT. Translation gives CASSPGGGKPSGNTIYF.

The J gene is TRBJ1-1, the V gene TRBV6-5; D possibly corresponds to TRBD1 (5 bases). V was clipped by 0 bases and J by 0 bases, with 8 bases between them. This CDR3 comprises 15 residues. Germline CDR1 is MNHEY and CDR2 is SVGAGI. The CDR3 nucleotides read TGTGCCAGCAGTTACTCGCGGGGCTTGAACACTGAAGCTTTCTTT. Its protein product is CASSYSRGLNTEAFF.

The V gene is TRBV18, the J gene TRBJ2-5; 8 positions agree with TRBD2. CDR1 KGHSH and CDR2 LQKENI come from the germline V gene. The junction had 5 bases not matched to a gene; V was cut back by 3 bases and J by 2 bases. This CDR3 contains 15 residues. CDR3 in amino acids: CASSPLGGGQETQYF. Written as DNA, the CDR3 is TGTGCCAGCTCACCTCTTGGCGGGGGGCAAGAGACCCAGTACTTC.

The gene calls are TRBV5-4 and TRBJ2-7; either TRBD1 or TRBD2 may supply D (6 bases each). This CDR3 spans 14 amino acids. V lost 2 bases to trimming and J lost 3 bases, with 12 bases between them. Germline CDR1 SGHNT, CDR2 YYREEE (reference sequence). In DNA, the CDR3 is TGTGCCAGCAGCTTTTCGGGGGCCCACTACGAGCAGTACTTC. Its translation: CASSFSGAHYEQYF. The variable domain in full, completed from reference TRBV5-4 and TRBJ2-7, reads ETGVTQSPTHLIKTRGQQVTLRCSSQSGHNTVSWYQQALGQGPQFIFQYYREEENGRGNFPPRFSGLQFPNYSSELNVNALELDDSALYLCASSFSGAHYEQYFGPGTRLTVT.

The J gene is TRBJ2-5, the V gene TRBV7-6; 8 bases align to TRBD1. This CDR3 has 15 amino acids. Looked up from germline, CDR1 is SGHVS and CDR2 is FNYEAQ. Trimming removed 0 bases from V and 5 bases from J; junction bases left unmatched: 5. This chain's CDR3 is CASSLAYGQGETQYF. Written as DNA, the CDR3 is TGTGCCAGCAGCTTAGCGTACGGACAGGGTGAGACCCAGTACTTC.

DNA for the CDR3: TGCGCCAGCAGCCCGGGACAGGGGGCCACTGAAGCTTTCTTT. This sequence encodes CASSPGQGATEAFF. The chain carries TRBV5-1 and TRBJ1-1, with TRBD1 matching 12 bases. Per the germline V gene, CDR1 is SGHRS and CDR2 is YFSETQ. The CDR3 sequence is 14 residues long. The junction had 2 bases not matched to a gene; V was cut back by 4 bases and J by 4 bases.

The chain links TRBV7-2 to TRBJ2-7; unclear D gene. V dropped 4 bases and J dropped 1 base, with 11 bases sitting between them. CDR1 is SGHTA, CDR2 FQGNSA, per germline. The CDR3 runs 14 residues. The CDR3 reads CASSSVARSYEQYF. The DNA for the CDR3 is TGTGCCAGCAGCTCCGTAGCCAGGTCCTACGAGCAGTACTTC. The whole variable domain, remainder taken from reference TRBV7-2 and TRBJ2-7, is GAGVSQSPSNKVTEKGKDVELRCDPISGHTALYWYRQSLGQGLEFLIYFQGNSAPDKSGLPSDRFSAERTGGSVSTLTIQRTQQEDSAVYLCASSSVARSYEQYFGPGTRLTVT.

This chain links TRBV4-1 with TRBJ1-3, with D perhaps TRBD1 (6 bases). The germline CDR1 and CDR2 sequences are MGHRA and YSYEKL. The CDR3 totals 15 residues. Trimming took off 0 bases at V and 3 bases at J, with 9 bases between the two ends. The CDR3 bases are TGCGCCAGCAGCCAAGACGCAGGGGATGGAAACACCATATATTTT. This gives the protein CASSQDAGDGNTIYF.

V and J are TRBV30 and TRBJ2-2, with 9 bases matching TRBD1. Germline loops: CDR1 GTSNPN, CDR2 SVGIG (reference sequence). V was pared by 1 base and J by 3 bases, with 3 bases of the junction left unmatched. The CDR3 length is 15 residues. CDR3 residues: CAWSEGQGYTGELFF. The CDR3 DNA reads TGTGCCTGGAGTGAGGGACAGGGTTACACCGGGGAGCTGTTTTTT.

The chain is built from TRBV5-4 and TRBJ2-3; a possible D gene is TRBD2 (5 bases). The germline CDR1 and CDR2 sequences are SGHNT and YYREEE (reference sequence). Deletions cut 4 bases from V and 0 bases from J, with 6 bases between. This CDR3 is built from 13 residues. The CDR3 DNA reads as TGTGCCAGCAGCAGGACTAGCACAGATACGCAGTATTTT. Amino acid sequence: CASSRTSTDTQYF.

The V call is TRBV7-2, the J call TRBJ2-6; D perhaps matches TRBD2 (5 bases). Germline loops: CDR1 SGHTA, CDR2 FQGNSA. CDR3 size: 14 residues. Between the trimmed V and J ends, which lost 4 bases and 5 bases, there was a span of 9 bases. CDR3 DNA: TGTGCCAGCAGCTCGGGAATGAGGGCCAACGTCCTGACTTTC. It yields the protein CASSSGMRANVLTF.

This chain connects TRBV9 to TRBJ2-5; 7 nucleotides agree with TRBD1. V lost 3 bases and J lost 5; bases outside the gene matches: 13. CDR3 size: 16 residues. Germline V CDR1 and CDR2: SGDLS, YYNGEE. The CDR3: CASSAAPQGVVETQYF. The CDR3 nucleotides read TGTGCCAGCAGCGCGGCCCCTCAGGGGGTGGTGGAGACCCAGTACTTC.

The chain links TRBV30 to TRBJ1-2; 7 positions agree with TRBD1. Germline V gene data show CDR1 as GTSNPN and CDR2 as SVGIG (reference sequence). The CDR3 contains 12 residues. V was pared by 4 bases and J by 9 bases, with 8 bases of the junction left unmatched. The CDR3 DNA reads TGTGCCTGGACCCGGGACAGTGGAAGCTACACCTTC. Protein sequence: CAWTRDSGSYTF.

The V call is TRBV27, the J call TRBJ1-2; D ambiguous. CDR1 and CDR2 from the germline V gene are MNHEY and SMNVEV (reference sequence). The CDR3 extends over 13 amino acids. The V and J ends lost 2 bases and 0 bases respectively, with 4 bases between them. The CDR3 nucleotides are TGTGCCAGCAGTTTAGGGCCTAACTATGGCTACACCTTC. Its protein is CASSLGPNYGYTF.

CDR3 sequence: CASSIRQTNSPLHF. CDR3 in DNA: TGTGCCAGTAGTATTAGGCAGACAAATTCACCCCTCCACTTT. The chain uses TRBV19 and TRBJ1-6, with D unresolved. V gave up 3 bases and J gave up 7 bases, with 10 bases separating them. CDR1 LNHDA and CDR2 SQIVND come from the germline V gene (reference sequence). This CDR3 spans 14 amino acids.

The chain is built from TRBV30 and TRBJ1-2; 9 bases are a match to TRBD1. Germline assignment: CDR1 GTSNPN and CDR2 SVGIG (reference sequence). The CDR3 is 13 residues long. The V and J ends lost 4 bases and 3 bases, in that order; junction bases with no gene match: 3. CDR3: CAWNRGQYYGYTF. The CDR3, as DNA: TGTGCCTGGAACAGGGGGCAGTACTATGGCTACACCTTC.

Points on this clone: This sample includes further DNA sequences coding for the same CDR3. This chain connects TRBV6-5 to TRBJ1-2, with D unresolved. The ends were cut back, 0 bases at V and 8 bases at J, with 7 bases in the middle. The germline CDR1 and CDR2 sequences are MNHEY and SVGAGI. The CDR3 spans 12 residues. The CDR3 sequence: CASSYSGYGYTF. CDR3 bases: TGTGCCAGCAGTTACTCAGGGTACGGCTACACCTTC.

The chain couples TRBV10-2 to TRBJ1-4; 9 nucleotides agree with TRBD1. The CDR3 consists of 15 residues. V shed 6 bases, J shed 4 bases, and the junction held 6 bases outside the gene matches. Germline CDR1 is WSHSY and CDR2 is SAAADI. As DNA, the CDR3 is TGCGCCAGCAGAGATGGGACAGGGAGTAATGAAAAACTGTTTTTT. It is translated as CASRDGTGSNEKLFF.

The genes are TRBV7-8 and TRBJ2-5, with a weak D call TRBD2 (6 bases). CDR3 size: 17 residues. V lost 5 bases, J lost 7 bases, and 26 bases lay in between. CDR1 is SGHVS, CDR2 FQNEAQ, per germline. The CDR3, as DNA: TGTGCCAGCAGCCAAAACCCGAGCGGGTCCTACGGCGGGACCCAGTACTTC. It is translated as CASSQNPSGSYGGTQYF.

This clone is a singleton in its sample. This sequence joins TRBV6-6 and TRBJ2-7; no firm D call. Germline V CDR1 and CDR2: MNHNY, SVGAGI (reference sequence). The CDR3 consists of 12 residues. V lost 6 bases to trimming and J lost 3 bases, with 9 bases between them. For the CDR3, the DNA is TGTGCCAGCAGAGACGCTTTCTACGAGCAGTACTTC. Its protein is CASRDAFYEQYF.

The chain is built from TRBV4-2 and TRBJ2-1; D remains unclear. This CDR3 has 16 amino acids. V lost 0 bases and J lost 3, with 12 bases in between. Germline loops: CDR1 LGHNA, CDR2 YNFKEQ. In DNA form, the CDR3 reads TGTGCCAGCAGCCAAGATTGGGCTACTCGCTACAATGAGCAGTTCTTC. Its protein is CASSQDWATRYNEQFF.